This T cell receptor (beta chain) is drawn from a study of cytomegalovirus exposure and HLA in healthy donors. Study findings and constraints: Many donors shared some public TCRs, even though most TCR sequences were rare. Association with HLA alleles at 0.05 false discovery rate was found for some 18,000 TCR beta sequences in a later analysis. Later analysis demonstrated an association between a missense DCLRE1C variant and TCR beta V- and J-gene trimming. The records held CMV serostatus as the only immune exposure information.

This clone was recorded a few times. Its antigen is not known. The CDR3 contains 16 residues. CDR1 MNHEY and CDR2 SVGAGI come from the germline V gene. V gave up 2 bases and J gave up 4 bases, with 12 bases separating them. PCR was performed using 60 Vbeta and 13 Jbeta primers. The repertoire was sequenced with immunoSEQ multiplex PCR; TCRdb's copy has only in-frame clones and lacks some. The repertoire holds 150,000 or so clones, around 68% seen once, with under 2.5% in the top ten. This chain joins TRBV6-5 and TRBJ1-6, with D uncertain. The sequenced sample consisted of PBMCs. The sequence was obtained from a man aged 25-40 years in good health and CMV-seronegative. The CDR3 sequence: CASSYGRASYNSPLHF. CDR3 sequence (DNA): TGTGCCAGCAGTTACGGGAGAGCGTCGTATAATTCACCCCTCCACTTT.